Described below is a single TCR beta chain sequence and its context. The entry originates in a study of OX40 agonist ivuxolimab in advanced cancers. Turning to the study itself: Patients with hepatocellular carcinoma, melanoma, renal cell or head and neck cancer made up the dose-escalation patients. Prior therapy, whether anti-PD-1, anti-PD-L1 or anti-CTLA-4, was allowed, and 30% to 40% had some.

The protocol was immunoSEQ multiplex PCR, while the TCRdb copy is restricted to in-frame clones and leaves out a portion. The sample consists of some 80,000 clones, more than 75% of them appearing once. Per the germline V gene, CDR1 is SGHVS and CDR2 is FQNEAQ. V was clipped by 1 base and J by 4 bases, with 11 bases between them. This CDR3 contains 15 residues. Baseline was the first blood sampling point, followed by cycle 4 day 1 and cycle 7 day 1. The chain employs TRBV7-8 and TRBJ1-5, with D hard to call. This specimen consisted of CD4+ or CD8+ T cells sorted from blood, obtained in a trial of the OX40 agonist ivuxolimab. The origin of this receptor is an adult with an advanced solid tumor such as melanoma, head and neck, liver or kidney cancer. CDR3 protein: CASSLEAGRNQPQHF. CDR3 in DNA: TGTGCCAGCAGCTTAGAGGCGGGAAGAAATCAGCCCCAGCATTTT.